The rows below give T cell receptor beta chains drawn from one sample of a study of CXCR3-negative and CXCR3-positive naive CD8 T cells. Following a re-call of the 5' RACE reads, TCRdb has one entry per CDR3 protein and lacks DNA. Recorded for this sample: roughly 6,800 distinct CDR3 sequences. Sequencing was carried out using naive CXCR3+ CD8+ T cells from blood. The receptor source for this set is a human donor in good health. Some clones in this sample may be carry-over from other donors' samples. Each CDR3 is given with its conserved first and last residue. Clone size is shown for a subset of rows, as once, few, many or a class of expanded clone.

CASRPGTNYEQYF,13,TRBV5-4,NA,TRBJ2-7
CASGSGGGLEQYF,13,TRBV27,NA,TRBJ2-7
CSAPRTAATNEKLFF,15,TRBV20-1,medium-sized,TRBJ1-4
CSASWDVSSYEQYF,14,TRBV20-1,NA,TRBJ2-7
CSVEDSVTYEQYF,13,TRBV29-1,NA,TRBJ2-7
CASRDKALSYEQYF,14,TRBV28,medium-sized,TRBJ2-7
CASISGTSRSEAFF,14,TRBV7-9,NA,TRBJ1-1
CASSRGLARRNEQFF,15,TRBV28,NA,TRBJ2-1
CASSPGQGAFGLTEAFF,17,TRBV10-1,NA,TRBJ1-1
CSVLWSGRILEQYF,14,TRBV29-1,NA,TRBJ2-7
CSVLRRGAYEQYF,13,TRBV29-1,medium-sized,TRBJ2-7
CASSPRQGYNEQFF,14,TRBV7-9,medium-sized,TRBJ2-1
CSVPPATPWTEAFF,14,TRBV29-1,medium-sized,TRBJ1-1
CASSEYPRTDNEQFF,15,TRBV6-1,NA,TRBJ2-1
CASRFYADFQETQYF,15,TRBV6-6,NA,TRBJ2-5